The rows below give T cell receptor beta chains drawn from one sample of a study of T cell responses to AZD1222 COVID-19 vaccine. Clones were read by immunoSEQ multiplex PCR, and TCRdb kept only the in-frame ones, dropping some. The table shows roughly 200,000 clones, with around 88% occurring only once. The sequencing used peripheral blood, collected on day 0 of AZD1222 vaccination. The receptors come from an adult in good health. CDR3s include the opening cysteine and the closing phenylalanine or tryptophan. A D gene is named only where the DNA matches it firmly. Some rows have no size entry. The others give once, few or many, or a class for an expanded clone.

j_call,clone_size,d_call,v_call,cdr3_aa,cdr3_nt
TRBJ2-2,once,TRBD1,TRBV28,CASSLSPRQGSTGELFF,TGTGCCAGCAGTTTGTCCCCTAGACAGGGTAGCACCGGGGAGCTGTTTTTT
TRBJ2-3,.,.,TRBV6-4,CASSVVAGTDTQYF,TGTGCCAGCAGTGTGGTAGCGGGCACAGATACGCAGTATTTT
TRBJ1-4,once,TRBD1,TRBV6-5,CASSTDRGEKLFF,TGTGCCAGCAGCACGGACAGGGGGGAAAAACTGTTTTTT
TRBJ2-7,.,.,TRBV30,CAWSSTYRGGYEQYF,TGTGCCTGGAGTTCCACCTACAGGGGAGGCTACGAGCAGTACTTC
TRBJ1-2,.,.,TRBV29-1,CSVDATPGRSYGYTF,TGCAGCGTTGATGCCACCCCTGGCAGGTCCTATGGCTACACCTTC
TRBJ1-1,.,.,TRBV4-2,CASSQARHLLNTEAFF,TGTGCCAGCAGCCAAGCCCGACACTTATTGAACACTGAAGCTTTCTTT
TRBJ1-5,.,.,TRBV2,CASILLGFGNNQPQHF,TGTGCCAGCATTTTGTTAGGTTTTGGAAACAATCAGCCCCAGCATTTT
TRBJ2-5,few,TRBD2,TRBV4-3,CATTLGGGGPAWETQYF,TGCGCCACCACTTTGGGGGGCGGGGGGCCGGCATGGGAGACCCAGTACTTC
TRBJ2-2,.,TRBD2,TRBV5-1,CASSLGSGGTGELFF,TGCGCCAGCAGCTTGGGTAGCGGGGGCACCGGGGAGCTGTTTTTT
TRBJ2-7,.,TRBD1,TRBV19,CASSWGTGEAYEQYF,TGTGCCAGTAGTTGGGGGACAGGGGAGGCCTACGAGCAGTACTTC
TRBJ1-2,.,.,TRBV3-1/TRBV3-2,CASSRANYGYTF,TGTGCCAGCAGCCGAGCTAACTATGGCTACACCTTC
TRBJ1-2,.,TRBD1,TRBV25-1,CASSEYGTADYGYTF,TGTGCCAGCAGTGAATATGGGACAGCGGACTATGGCTACACCTTC
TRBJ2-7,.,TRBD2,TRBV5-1,CASSFQTSGYEQYF,TGCGCCAGCAGCTTTCAGACTAGCGGGTACGAGCAGTACTTC
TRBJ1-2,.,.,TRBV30,CAWMSGHLGTGYTF,TGTGCCTGGATGTCGGGACACTTAGGCACTGGCTACACCTTC
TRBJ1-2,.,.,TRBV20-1,CSAITHYGYTF,TGCAGTGCTATCACGCACTATGGCTACACCTTC
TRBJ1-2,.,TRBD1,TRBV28,CASRGTVQGAYGYTF,TGTGCCAGCAGAGGAACGGTACAGGGGGCATATGGCTACACCTTC
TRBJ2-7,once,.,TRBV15,CATSRDPGISYEQYF,TGTGCCACCAGCAGAGACCCAGGGATAAGCTACGAGCAGTACTTC
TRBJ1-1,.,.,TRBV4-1,CASSQGVAANTEAFF,TGCGCCAGCAGCCAAGGGGTTGCGGCGAACACTGAAGCTTTCTTT
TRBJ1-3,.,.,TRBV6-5,CASSTNSRSGNTIYF,TGTGCCAGCAGTACCAATTCCCGCTCTGGAAACACCATATATTTT
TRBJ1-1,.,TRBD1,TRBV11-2,CASRTYTGTGVSAFF,TGTGCCAGCAGGACCTATACAGGGACAGGGGTCTCAGCTTTCTTT
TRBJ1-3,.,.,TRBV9,CASSVAGKASGNTIYF,TGTGCCAGCAGCGTAGCAGGGAAGGCATCTGGAAACACCATATATTTT
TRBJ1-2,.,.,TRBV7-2,CASSALGVGYGYTF,TGTGCCAGCAGCGCTTTGGGGGTGGGCTATGGCTACACCTTC
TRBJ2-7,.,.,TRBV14,CASSHKSSGLTYEQYF,TGTGCCAGCAGCCATAAGAGTTCCGGGCTAACCTACGAGCAGTACTTC
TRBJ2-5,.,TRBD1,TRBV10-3,CAIRPGQGAETQYF,TGTGCCATCAGGCCGGGACAGGGGGCCGAGACCCAGTACTTC
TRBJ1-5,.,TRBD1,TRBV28,CASSDRAGQPQHF,TGTGCCAGCAGTGACAGGGCTGGTCAGCCCCAGCATTTT
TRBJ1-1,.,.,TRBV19,CASSIPTGLNTEAFF,TGTGCCAGTAGTATTCCAACAGGGTTGAACACTGAAGCTTTCTTT
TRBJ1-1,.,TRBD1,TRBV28,CASGFMGTGNTEAFF,TGTGCCAGCGGTTTCATGGGGACAGGGAACACTGAAGCTTTCTTT
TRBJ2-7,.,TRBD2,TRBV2,CASSVEASGAYEQYF,TGTGCCAGCAGTGTTGAGGCTAGCGGGGCCTACGAGCAGTACTTC
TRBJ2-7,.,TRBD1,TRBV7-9,CATTGQGTYEQYF,TGTGCCACCACGGGACAGGGGACCTACGAGCAGTACTTC
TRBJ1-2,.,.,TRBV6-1,CASSEAEGRNVNYGYTF,TGTGCCAGCAGTGAAGCGGAAGGGCGCAATGTTAACTATGGCTACACCTTC
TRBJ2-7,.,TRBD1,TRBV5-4,CASSLEGTGSYEQYF,TGTGCCAGCAGCTTAGAAGGGACAGGTTCCTACGAGCAGTACTTC
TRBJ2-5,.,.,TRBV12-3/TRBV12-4,CASSFLETQYF,TGTGCCAGCAGTTTTCTAGAGACCCAGTACTTC
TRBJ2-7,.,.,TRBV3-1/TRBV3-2,CASSQGLGSYEQYF,TGTGCCAGCAGCCAAGGTCTCGGGTCCTACGAGCAGTACTTC
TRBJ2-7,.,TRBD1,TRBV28,CASSPAGMGQGAPYEQYF,TGTGCCAGCAGCCCTGCGGGGATGGGACAGGGGGCGCCCTACGAGCAGTACTTC
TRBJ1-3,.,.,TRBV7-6,CASSSVLEGGNTIYF,TGTGCCAGCAGCTCCGTTCTGGAGGGTGGAAACACCATATATTTT
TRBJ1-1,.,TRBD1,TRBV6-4,CASTRDSENTEAFF,TGTGCCAGCACCCGGGACAGCGAAAACACTGAAGCTTTCTTT